These T cell receptor beta chains were read from a single sample in a study of blood T cell repertoires in COVID-19. Using immunoSEQ multiplex PCR, the repertoire was profiled, and TCRdb retains in-frame clones only, with some absent. The sample has 180,000 or so clones, about 81% seen once; the top ten hold approximately 10%. The sequenced material came from peripheral blood. The receptors derive from an elderly woman with COVID-19, enrolled during active disease. The CDR3 runs from the conserved cysteine through the conserved F or W. A D gene is named only where the DNA matches it firmly.

TRBV15	TRBJ2-7	-	CATSTGGSLYEQYF
TRBV4-3	TRBJ1-6	-	CASSQHRGNSPLHF
TRBV4-3	TRBJ1-5	-	CASSQEADSPYQPQHF
TRBV7-8	TRBJ1-1	TRBD1	CASSPGTGHTEAFF
TRBV3-1/TRBV3-2	TRBJ2-7	TRBD1	CASSHDRDSYEQYF
TRBV5-6	TRBJ2-7	TRBD1	CASSPGQGLYEQYF
TRBV7-9	TRBJ1-5	-	CASSLGQGGRNQPQHF
TRBV19	TRBJ2-3	-	CASSGQERLGKNSSDTQYF
TRBV5-1	TRBJ2-5	-	CASSFGQETQYF
TRBV19	TRBJ1-2	TRBD1	CASSIAPTGGGYTF
TRBV6-6	TRBJ1-2	-	CASSYSMGQNYGYTF
TRBV2	TRBJ1-1	-	CASSQRTEAFF
TRBV19	TRBJ1-1	-	CASSTSPGLTGRNTEAFF
TRBV6-5	TRBJ2-7	-	CASSYGQGIPYEQYF
TRBV12-3/TRBV12-4	TRBJ2-7	-	CASSLTYEQYF
TRBV29-1	TRBJ2-2	-	CSVADGPWTGELFF
TRBV9	TRBJ2-5	TRBD2	CASSVLGPGGQETQYF
TRBV11-2	TRBJ2-3	-	CASSLLWRGYTDTQYF
TRBV6-4	TRBJ1-1	TRBD1	CASRAGQANTEAFF
TRBV5-4	TRBJ1-1	-	CASSLGRNTEAFF